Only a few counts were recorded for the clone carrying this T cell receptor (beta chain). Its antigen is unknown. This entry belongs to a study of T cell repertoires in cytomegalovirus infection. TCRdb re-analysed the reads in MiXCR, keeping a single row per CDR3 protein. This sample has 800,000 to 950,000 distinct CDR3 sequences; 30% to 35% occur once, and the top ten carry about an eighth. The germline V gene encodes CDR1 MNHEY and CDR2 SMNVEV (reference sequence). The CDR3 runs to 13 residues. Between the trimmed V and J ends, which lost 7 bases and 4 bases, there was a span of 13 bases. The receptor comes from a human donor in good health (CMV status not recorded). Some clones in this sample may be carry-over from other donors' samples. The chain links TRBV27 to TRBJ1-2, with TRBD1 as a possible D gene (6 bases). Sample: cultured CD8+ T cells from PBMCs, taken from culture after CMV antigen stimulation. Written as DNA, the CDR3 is TGTGCCAGCAAGCAGGGGCCCCGCTATGGCTACACCTTC. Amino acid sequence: CASKQGPRYGYTF.